These 11 T cell receptor beta chains share one sample of origin, sequenced in a study of CD8 T cells in Susac syndrome. Reverse transcription of roughly 0.5 to 1 ug RNA was carried out with random hexamers. TCRdb reprocessed the immunoSEQ multiplex PCR reads with MiXCR, giving one entry per CDR3 protein. The sample has fewer than 250,000 distinct CDR3 sequences; about 94% are singletons. Sequencing was done on a sample of CD8+ T cells from PBMCs. These receptors all come from a human donor with multiple sclerosis.

This clonotype has just a few counts. This chain connects TRBV7-9 to TRBJ2-7, with a tentative D call TRBD2 (6 bases). The germline V gene has CDR1 SEHNR and CDR2 FQNEAQ (reference sequence). The CDR3 covers 14 residues. The V gene lost 5 bases and the J gene lost 2 bases, with 13 bases spanning the gap. This CDR3 reads CASSPRGVPYEQYF. For the CDR3, the DNA is TGTGCCAGCAGCCCTCGCGGGGTTCCCTACGAGCAGTACTTC.

The rearrangement uses TRBV12-3 or TRBV12-4 and TRBJ1-1; D unresolved. The CDR3 covers 15 residues. V was pared by 2 bases and J by 1 base, with 11 bases between. CDR3 sequence reads: CASSLWAGGNTEAFF. DNA for the CDR3: TGTGCCAGCAGTTTATGGGCCGGTGGGAACACTGAAGCTTTCTTT.

The chain employs TRBV5-6 and TRBJ1-1; D uncertain. V lost 4 bases, J lost 7 bases, and 32 bases lay in between. The V gene's germline CDR1 is SGHDT and CDR2 YYEEEE. The CDR3 contains 19 residues. CDR3 DNA sequence: TGTGCCAGCAGCCCCCTGAGGGTTTCCCCTAGGCTCTACGGAGGTGAAGCTTTCTTT. Translating it yields CASSPLRVSPRLYGGEAFF.

The chain joins TRBV27 to TRBJ2-5; 14 bases line up with TRBD2. After removal of 5 bases from V and 8 bases from J, the junction contained 10 bases not matched to a gene. Germline V lookup: CDR1 MNHEY, CDR2 SMNVEV (reference sequence). There are 16 residues in the CDR3. The CDR3 is CASSTRTSGRPPTQYF. CDR3 DNA: TGTGCCAGCAGTACCCGGACTAGCGGGAGGCCCCCCACCCAGTACTTC.

The chain is built from TRBV4-2 and TRBJ2-7; 8 nucleotides align to TRBD2. The CDR3 is 12 amino acids. Germline V gene lookup returns CDR1 LGHNA and CDR2 YNFKEQ. Trimming at V came to 2 bases and at J to 6 bases, leaving 0 bases not matched to a gene. In DNA, the CDR3 is TGTGCCAGCAGCCAACTAGCGGGCGAGCAGTACTTC. This translates into CASSQLAGEQYF.

The rearrangement joins TRBV20-1 to TRBJ1-1; D is possibly TRBD1 (6 bases). The V gene lost 4 bases and the J gene lost 6 bases, with 9 bases spanning the gap. Germline V lookup: CDR1 DFQATT, CDR2 SNEGSKA (reference sequence). The CDR3 covers 11 residues. CDR3 protein: CSANRVPEAFF. CDR3 bases: TGCAGTGCTAACAGGGTACCTGAAGCTTTCTTT.

The gene calls are TRBV29-1 and TRBJ2-3; D is undetermined. V was cut by 7 bases and J by 0 bases, with 11 bases left in between. CDR3 length equals 13 residues. Germline V gives CDR1 SQVTM, CDR2 ANQGSEA. CDR3 sequence: CSAEPVSTDTQYF. The CDR3 coding sequence is TGCAGCGCAGAACCAGTTAGCACAGATACGCAGTATTTT.

The genes are TRBV30 and TRBJ1-1; D unclear. Germline CDR1 GTSNPN, CDR2 SVGIG (reference sequence). The CDR3 length is 11 residues. V dropped 1 base and J dropped 4 bases, with 4 bases sitting between them. The CDR3 region is CAWSESTEAFF. The CDR3 DNA reads as TGTGCCTGGAGTGAGAGCACTGAAGCTTTCTTT.

V is TRBV2 and J is TRBJ2-1; TRBD1 might be the D (7 bases). Germline CDR1 reads SNHLY; CDR2 reads FYNNEI. The CDR3 is 13 residues long. With 7 bases removed from V and 10 bases from J, the gap between germline ends came to 17 bases. The CDR3 sequence: CASTQGAGQEQFF. CDR3 nucleotide sequence: TGTGCCAGCACCCAAGGGGCGGGACAGGAGCAGTTCTTC.

The J gene is TRBJ2-7, the V gene TRBV4-3, with 7 bases lining up with TRBD1. This CDR3 contains 14 residues. V lost 1 base, J lost 5 bases, and 5 bases stayed unmatched. CDR1 and CDR2 from the germline V gene are LGHNA and YSLEER. This CDR3 reads CASSQGTGPNEQYF. CDR3 nucleotides: TGCGCCAGCAGCCAAGGGACAGGCCCTAACGAGCAGTACTTC.

This chain joins TRBV2 and TRBJ2-1; D call uncertain. The CDR3 is 15 residues long. The V end lost 5 bases, the J end lost 4 bases, and 15 bases lay between the germline ends. Germline-derived CDR1 and CDR2 are SNHLY and FYNNEI. The CDR3 spells CASSRRPVGYNEQFF. Here the CDR3 DNA reads TGTGCCAGCAGTAGACGGCCCGTCGGGTACAATGAGCAGTTCTTC.